This T cell receptor beta chain was obtained from a study of PD-1 blockade in mismatch repair-deficient tumors. This clone has more than one count but fewer than ten. The CDR3 sequence is 14 residues long. Germline V gene data show CDR1 as SGHDT and CDR2 as YYEEEE. With V trimmed by 5 bases and J by 5 bases, 7 bases remained unmatched. TCRdb keeps only in-frame clones here, not all; method: immunoSEQ multiplex PCR. The sample shows roughly 84,000 clones, roughly 80% of them seen only once. The source was peripheral blood, collected 12 weeks after starting pembrolizumab. The receptor was isolated from an adult with mismatch repair-deficient cancer. V and J are TRBV5-6 and TRBJ2-5; the match to TRBD2 covers 9 bases. CDR3 sequence (DNA): TGTGCCAGCAGTCATAGCGGGAGAGGGGAGACCCAGTACTTC. Translated, it gives CASSHSGRGETQYF.